The text below deals with one T cell receptor (beta chain). Repertoires were generated with immunoSEQ multiplex PCR, while TCRdb's copy carries only in-frame clones and drops some. Of under 850,000 clones detected, 80% to 95% appear once; the ten largest clones hold nearly 25%. This entry is derived from a study of shared clonotypes between healthy human individuals. In germline, CDR1 is SNHLY, CDR2 FYNNEI. This CDR3 has 15 residues. The germline V and J ends were trimmed by 7 bases and 0 bases, with 15 bases remaining between them. CD45RO-negative CD8 cells positively selected for CCR7 made up the naive population, which excluded terminally differentiated effector memory CD45RA+ cells.

The rearrangement joins TRBV2 to TRBJ2-5, with D perhaps matching TRBD2 (6 bases). The material sequenced was naive CD8+ T cells sorted from blood. The sequence was collected from a man aged 25 to 40 in good health. The chain's CDR3 is CASTTGLLDQETQYF. In nucleotides, the CDR3 is TGTGCCAGCACTACGGGACTCCTGGACCAAGAGACCCAGTACTTC.